This T cell receptor (beta chain) stems from a study of T-cell memory formation after mild COVID-19. Researchers used 5'RACE with constant-segment primers to make TCR alpha and TCR beta cDNA libraries that carry sample barcodes and UMIs. TCRdb called the 5' RACE reads again in MiXCR, with one record for every CDR3 protein. This table has about 260,000 distinct CDR3 sequences, around 17% appearing once. The germline V and J ends were trimmed by 3 bases and 4 bases, with 6 bases remaining between them. The CDR3 loop spans 13 amino acids. The germline V gene has CDR1 MGHRA and CDR2 YSYEKL. The sequenced sample consisted of PBMCs or a T cell subset sorted from them (not recorded which). This TCR was recovered from a man aged 18 to 30 who had mild COVID-19 (a few samples of this study predate the infection). Cell type and time point are not known. This rearrangement joins TRBV4-1 to TRBJ2-2; D call uncertain. In nucleotides, the CDR3 is TGCGCCAGCAGCCAGTCCGTCACCGGGGAGCTGTTTTTT. Translation: CASSQSVTGELFF.